The rows below give T cell receptor beta chains drawn from one sample of a study of blood T cell repertoires in COVID-19. The table came from immunoSEQ multiplex PCR; TCRdb's copy has only in-frame clones and leaves some out. The table has roughly 230,000 clones, 83% seen once. The sequencing sample was made of peripheral blood. These receptors came from a human donor in a cohort sampled during active COVID-19. Each CDR3 is given with its conserved first and last residue. A D gene is named only where the DNA matches it firmly. Size is omitted from some rows. Given values are once, few, many or a class for expanded clones.

D	V	size	J	CDR3	DNA
TRBD1	TRBV14	-	TRBJ2-5	CASSPPWTGQETQYF	TGTGCCAGCAGCCCCCCCTGGACAGGGCAAGAGACCCAGTACTTC
-	TRBV9	-	TRBJ1-5	CASSVSIDQPQHF	TGTGCCAGCAGCGTTTCCATTGATCAGCCCCAGCATTTT
-	TRBV7-9	-	TRBJ2-3	CASSPGGGTTDTQYF	TGTGCCAGCAGCCCGGGTGGGGGGACCACAGATACGCAGTATTTT
TRBD1	TRBV3-1/TRBV3-2	-	TRBJ1-6	CASSLRNFRDRRSSPLHF	TGTGCCAGCAGCCTTAGGAATTTCCGGGACAGAAGGTCTTCACCCCTCCACTTT
-	TRBV2	many	TRBJ2-4	CASSEGEMAKNIQYF	TGTGCCAGCAGTGAAGGAGAGATGGCCAAAAACATTCAGTACTTC
TRBD2	TRBV7-2	-	TRBJ2-7	CASSLVLAGEWYF	TGTGCCAGCAGCTTAGTGCTAGCGGGAGAGTGGTACTTC
TRBD1	TRBV9	-	TRBJ1-5	CASSGRGSNQPQHF	TGTGCCAGCAGCGGCAGGGGGAGCAATCAGCCCCAGCATTTT
-	TRBV5-1	-	TRBJ2-1	CASSFGSTAYNEQFF	TGCGCCAGCAGCTTCGGGAGCACCGCCTACAATGAGCAGTTCTTC
TRBD1	TRBV10-3	-	TRBJ1-2	CATGTGKGGYTF	TGTGCCACCGGGACAGGAAAAGGTGGCTACACCTTC
-	TRBV6-6	-	TRBJ1-1	CASSYSGGGNTEAFF	TGTGCCAGCAGTTACTCTGGAGGTGGGAACACTGAAGCTTTCTTT
TRBD1	TRBV5-1	-	TRBJ1-6	CASSLVGQKITYNSPLHF	TGCGCCAGCAGCTTGGTGGGACAGAAGATAACGTATAATTCACCCCTCCACTTT
TRBD1	TRBV5-1	-	TRBJ2-7	CASSFLEPGTGDEQYF	TGCGCCAGCAGCTTTCTAGAACCGGGGACAGGGGACGAGCAGTACTTC
TRBD2	TRBV5-4	once	TRBJ2-7	CASSRTSGRVSYEQYF	TGTGCCAGCAGTCGGACTAGCGGGAGGGTGTCCTACGAGCAGTACTTC
-	TRBV6-6	-	TRBJ2-7	CASSYSRDSTFGQYF	TGTGCCAGCAGTTACTCGCGGGACAGTACGTTCGGGCAGTACTTC
TRBD2	TRBV7-2	-	TRBJ2-2	CASSLLRAAGESGELFF	TGTGCCAGCAGCCTACTACGGGCAGCGGGGGAGTCCGGGGAGCTGTTTTTT
TRBD2	TRBV7-2	-	TRBJ2-7	CASSPRTSSYEQYF	TGTGCCAGCAGCCCAAGGACTAGTTCCTACGAGCAGTACTTC
-	TRBV9	-	TRBJ2-2	CASSLGTPNTGELFF	TGTGCCAGCAGCCTTGGGACTCCTAACACCGGGGAGCTGTTTTTT
-	TRBV27	-	TRBJ2-2	CASSLYGQFTSTGELFF	TGTGCCAGCAGTTTATACGGACAGTTCACTAGTACCGGGGAGCTGTTTTTT
-	TRBV28	-	TRBJ1-2	CASSLGPASEAGYTF	TGTGCCAGCAGTTTAGGTCCGGCAAGCGAGGCAGGCTACACCTTC
-	TRBV3-1/TRBV3-2	-	TRBJ2-1	CASSLDSDEQFF	TGTGCCAGCAGCCTGGACTCCGATGAGCAGTTCTTC
TRBD1	TRBV3-1/TRBV3-2	-	TRBJ2-2	CASRGQGGTGELFF	TGTGCCAGCAGAGGACAGGGGGGCACCGGGGAGCTGTTTTTT
-	TRBV18	-	TRBJ2-1	CASSPQQDNEQFF	TGTGCCAGCTCACCACAACAGGACAATGAGCAGTTCTTC
TRBD2	TRBV6-5	-	TRBJ2-7	CASLAGGRSYEQYF	TGTGCCAGTCTAGCGGGGGGGAGATCTTACGAGCAGTACTTC
-	TRBV5-6	once	TRBJ1-4	CASSSGPHGWEKLFF	TGTGCCAGCAGCTCTGGGCCTCATGGGTGGGAAAAACTGTTTTTT
-	TRBV7-2	-	TRBJ2-1	CASSLGQAGSYNEQFF	TGTGCCAGCAGCTTAGGGCAGGCTGGCTCCTACAATGAGCAGTTCTTC
-	TRBV7-8	few	TRBJ2-2	CASSPLVVTGELFF	TGTGCCAGCAGCCCCCTCGTAGTCACCGGGGAGCTGTTTTTT
TRBD2	TRBV6-5	once	TRBJ2-1	CASSYSAGGLNEQFF	TGTGCCAGCAGTTACTCGGCGGGGGGGCTTAATGAGCAGTTCTTC
TRBD1	TRBV10-3	-	TRBJ2-7	CAISQGDPYQQQYF	TGTGCCATCAGCCAGGGGGATCCTTATCAGCAGCAGTACTTC
TRBD2	TRBV3-1/TRBV3-2	-	TRBJ2-7	CASSQERLAGSPLEQYF	TGTGCCAGCAGCCAAGAAAGACTAGCGGGGAGTCCCTTGGAGCAGTACTTC
TRBD2	TRBV5-3	-	TRBJ2-2	CARSFNRLAGSPGELFF	TGTGCCAGAAGCTTCAACCGTCTAGCGGGGTCCCCGGGGGAGCTGTTTTTT
-	TRBV2	-	TRBJ2-2	CASSRLEGNTGELFF	TGTGCCAGCAGTCGGCTTGAGGGCAACACCGGGGAGCTGTTTTTT
-	TRBV7-9	few	TRBJ1-1	CASSLDVGTEAFF	TGTGCCAGCAGCTTAGATGTCGGGACTGAAGCTTTCTTT
-	TRBV7-8	few	TRBJ1-1	CASSSRWANTEAFF	TGTGCCAGCAGCTCCCGCTGGGCGAACACTGAAGCTTTCTTT
TRBD2	TRBV9	-	TRBJ2-7	CASSKGLAGGTPTYEQYF	TGTGCCAGCAGCAAAGGACTAGCGGGGGGGACTCCCACCTACGAGCAGTACTTC
-	TRBV28	-	TRBJ1-3	CASRHLPSGNTIYF	TGTGCCAGCAGACACCTCCCTTCTGGAAACACCATATATTTT
-	TRBV11-2	-	TRBJ2-5	CASSPERETQYF	TGTGCCAGCAGCCCCGAGAGAGAGACCCAGTACTTC
TRBD2	TRBV7-8	-	TRBJ2-3	CASSPGGRPDTQYF	TGTGCCAGCAGCCCGGGAGGCCGTCCAGATACGCAGTATTTT
TRBD1	TRBV19	-	TRBJ2-7	CASSMTDRGRLAYEQYF	TGTGCCAGTAGTATGACGGACAGGGGGCGCCTTGCCTACGAGCAGTACTTC
TRBD1	TRBV5-6	-	TRBJ1-4	CASSQGQPNEKLFF	TGTGCCAGCAGCCAGGGACAGCCAAATGAAAAACTGTTTTTT
TRBD1	TRBV30	-	TRBJ1-2	CAWVGGQGNYGYTF	TGTGCCTGGGTCGGGGGACAGGGGAACTATGGCTACACCTTC
TRBD2	TRBV28	-	TRBJ2-1	CASSSTSGLAGRYEQFF	TGTGCCAGCAGTTCGACCTCGGGACTAGCGGGACGGTATGAGCAGTTCTTC
-	TRBV6-2/TRBV6-3	-	TRBJ2-1	CASSYPSDEQFF	TGTGCCAGCAGTTATCCCTCCGATGAGCAGTTCTTC
-	TRBV12-3/TRBV12-4	-	TRBJ1-1	CARKRDTEAFF	TGTGCCAGGAAGAGGGACACTGAAGCTTTCTTT
-	TRBV6-1	-	TRBJ2-5	CASSERETQYF	TGTGCCAGCAGTGAGAGAGAGACCCAGTACTTC
TRBD2	TRBV15	-	TRBJ2-5	CATSRDRAGGGETQYF	TGTGCCACCAGCAGAGACCGAGCGGGGGGAGGGGAGACCCAGTACTTC
-	TRBV10-3	-	TRBJ1-5	CAISTGSGNQPQHF	TGTGCCATCAGTACCGGGTCTGGCAATCAGCCCCAGCATTTT
-	TRBV27	-	TRBJ1-5	CASSLSQGNTQPQHF	TGTGCCAGCAGTTTATCCCAGGGGAATACTCAGCCCCAGCATTTT
-	TRBV3-1/TRBV3-2	-	TRBJ2-1	CASSQYSGTHNTEQFF	TGTGCCAGCAGCCAATATTCCGGGACTCACAACACGGAGCAGTTCTTC
TRBD2	TRBV7-2	-	TRBJ2-5	CASSLMGAGRETQYF	TGTGCCAGCAGCTTAATGGGTGCCGGGAGGGAGACCCAGTACTTC
TRBD1	TRBV7-9	-	TRBJ1-2	CASSSPGQGFYGYTF	TGTGCCAGCAGCTCCCCGGGACAGGGGTTCTATGGCTACACCTTC